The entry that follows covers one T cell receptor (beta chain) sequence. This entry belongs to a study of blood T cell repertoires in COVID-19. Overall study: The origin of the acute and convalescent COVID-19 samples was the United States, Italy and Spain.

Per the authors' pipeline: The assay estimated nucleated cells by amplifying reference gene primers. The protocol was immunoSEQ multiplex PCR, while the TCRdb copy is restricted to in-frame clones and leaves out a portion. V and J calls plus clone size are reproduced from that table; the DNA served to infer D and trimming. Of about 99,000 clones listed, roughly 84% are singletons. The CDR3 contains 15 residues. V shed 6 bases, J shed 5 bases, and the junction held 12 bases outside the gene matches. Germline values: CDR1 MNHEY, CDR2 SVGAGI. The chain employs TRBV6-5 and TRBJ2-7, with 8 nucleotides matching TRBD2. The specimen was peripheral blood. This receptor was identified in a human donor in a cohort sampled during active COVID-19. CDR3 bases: TGTGCCAGCAGCGGGGGGGGGCTAGCGAGCAACGAGCAGTACTTC. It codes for CASSGGGLASNEQYF.